This T cell receptor beta chain was sequenced in a study of patients and donors after allogeneic stem cell transplantation (TCRdb year 2020). Preparation of the library involved RT-PCR. The listed sequencing device is NextSeq 550. Using fastp at Q25 and MiXCR, TCRdb reprocessed the public reads and kept productive beta chains. CDR3 protein sequences are deduplicated, and each keeps its most common genes and DNA. This sample has 400,000 to 500,000 distinct CDR3 sequences in its table, and around 16% of those were observed once. Jointly, the top ten make up roughly 7% of the sample. This clonotype was detected only a few times. Its antigen is unknown. Base qualities are not recorded, but no much larger clone differs from it by a single base. The germline V gene (reference sequence) supplies CDR1 DFQATT and CDR2 SNEGSKA. The CDR3 sequence holds 13 residues, the cysteine and phenylalanine included. Only the CDR3 region is kept as DNA, spanning 39 bases read in frame from base 1. The V and J ends are trimmed by 6 bases and 2 bases, leaving 13 bases between them.

This sequence was found in a human donor who was either an allogeneic HSCT recipient or a stem cell or donor lymphocyte infusion donor (not recorded which). It is not recorded whose cells these are; they may come from a transplant donor. Recombination joined TRBV20-1 with TRBJ2-5, with TRBD2 perhaps the D gene, on 6 matching bases. The sequencing input was blood, either unsorted or a sorted T cell fraction (not recorded which). The sequence in DNA is TGCAGTGCGACCCCTAGCGATCAAGAGACCCAGTACTTC. Translated, it reads CSATPSDQETQYF.